The clone carrying this T cell receptor (beta chain) was counted at least ten times. The antigen remains undetermined. Trimming cost V 5 bases and J 0 bases, with 8 bases left between them. This CDR3 comprises 14 residues. These data belong to a study of human T cells and chemical hapten exposure. For the study at large: The study enrolled mostly female patients with alopecia areata, totalis or universalis. Study results and limitations: Sensitizing with DPC caused no change in TCRs above 1 in 1000 frequency.

Time point noted: pre-sensitization, week 0. Specified treatment: therapeutic diphenylcyclopropenone sensitization with weekly scalp DPC. TCRdb re-called the RACE reads with MiXCR, one entry per CDR3 protein. The table includes under 110,000 distinct CDR3 sequences, 12% detected once. The source was whole blood, collected in connection with sensitization to the hapten diphenylcyclopropenone (DPC). The V gene is TRBV12-3 or TRBV12-4, the J gene TRBJ2-4; D is uncertain. The TCR comes from a woman between 50 and 59 years old with alopecia areata. Some clones in this sample may be carry-over from other donors' samples. CDR3 DNA sequence: TGTGCCAGCAGTCCCGGGCTAGCCAAAAACATTCAGTACTTC. This encodes CASSPGLAKNIQYF.